This record concerns one T cell receptor beta chain sequence. 13 Jbeta primers and 60 Vbeta primers were used for the PCR. Libraries were prepared by immunoSEQ multiplex PCR; TCRdb keeps only in-frame clonotypes and omits some of them. Of about 210,000 clones in the sample, over 75% were seen once. This CDR3 is built from 13 residues. V lost 2 bases and J 4 bases, leaving 9 bases between the germline ends. CDR1 and CDR2 (germline): KGHSH, LQKENI. This entry is derived from a study of cytomegalovirus exposure and HLA in healthy donors. The TCR originated in a woman between 45 and 65 years old in good health and CMV-seropositive. The sequenced sample consisted of PBMCs. This rearrangement joins TRBV18 to TRBJ2-7; D is ambiguous. In nucleotides, the CDR3 is TGTGCCAGCTCACCAGGCCTGAAATACGAGCAGTACTTC. It is translated as CASSPGLKYEQYF.